Listed below are T cell receptor beta chains from one sample, sequenced in a study of T cells in Graves' hyperthyroidism and ophthalmopathy. TCRdb passed the multiplex PCR reads through MiXCR, listing each CDR3 protein once. The sample has hundreds of thousands of distinct CDR3 sequences, over 35% seen once. The sequencing input was blood. All receptors derive from a man aged 18 to 30 with Graves' hyperthyroidism. CDR3s include the opening cysteine and the closing phenylalanine or tryptophan. D genes are given only for firm matches. Where a row states a size, it is once, few, many or the class of an expanded clone; other rows omit it.

D	V	length	J	size	DNA	CDR3
TRBD1	TRBV6-5	15	TRBJ1-1	.	TGTGCCAGCAGTTACTCCGGGACAGGGACCCCTGCAGCTTTCTTT	CASSYSGTGTPAAFF
.	TRBV10-3	14	TRBJ1-1	.	TGTGCCATCAGTGACAGCACCTCGAACACTGAAGCTTTCTTT	CAISDSTSNTEAFF
.	TRBV10-3	13	TRBJ2-1	.	TGTGCCACCTACCCTGGACGGATCGGGGAGCAGTTCTTC	CATYPGRIGEQFF
.	TRBV20-1	10	TRBJ2-7	few	TGCAGTGCTTCTCCTGTCGAGCAGTACTTC	CSASPVEQYF
.	TRBV7-9	17	TRBJ1-6	once	TGTGCCAGCAGCTCTGGGGGGGGGGATCGTTATAATTCACCCCTCCACTTT	CASSSGGGDRYNSPLHF
.	TRBV6-5	14	TRBJ1-1	few	TGTGCCAGCAGACCCGACAGGCGCCTCGGAGTGGCTTTCTTT	CASRPDRRLGVAFF
.	TRBV25-1	15	TRBJ1-1	.	TGTGCCAGCAGTGCCCGACTCGGGACGTTGACTGAAGCTTTCTTT	CASSARLGTLTEAFF
TRBD1	TRBV12-3/TRBV12-4	15	TRBJ1-2	few	TGTGCCAGCAGAAAGAGTACAGGGGTTCCGTATGGCTACACCTTC	CASRKSTGVPYGYTF
.	TRBV12-3/TRBV12-4	15	TRBJ1-1	few	TGTGCCAGCAGTTTAATGGGGCCCGGGGACACTGAAGCTTTCTTT	CASSLMGPGDTEAFF
.	TRBV5-5	16	TRBJ1-5	.	TGCGCCAGCAGCCAAGGGGCCCCACGAGGAAATCAGCCCCAGCATTTT	CASSQGAPRGNQPQHF
.	TRBV25-1	14	TRBJ1-2	.	TGTGCCAGCTGGGATGGGGGCGGCCCCAATGGCTACACCTTC	CASWDGGGPNGYTF
.	TRBV12-3/TRBV12-4	14	TRBJ2-2	.	TGTGCCAGCAGGGGCGTTCTGAACACCGGGGAGCTGTTTTTT	CASRGVLNTGELFF
.	TRBV12-3/TRBV12-4	15	TRBJ1-5	.	TGTGCCAGCAGCCGCACCCGACAAGGTAATCAGCCCCAGCATTTT	CASSRTRQGNQPQHF
.	TRBV10-3	14	TRBJ2-5	.	TGTGCCACCGTAGACCCCGTGAACGGGGAGACCCAGTACTTC	CATVDPVNGETQYF
TRBD1	TRBV7-9	15	TRBJ1-2	many	TGTGCCAGCAGCTTAGCCGGGACAGGGCCTTATGGCTACACCTTC	CASSLAGTGPYGYTF
.	TRBV12-3/TRBV12-4	14	TRBJ1-5	few	TGTGCCAGCAGGCCCTGGGGTGGCAATCAGCCCCAGCATTTT	CASRPWGGNQPQHF
.	TRBV7-2	13	TRBJ1-5	many	TGTGCCAGCAGTCTGGACTTGGATGGGCCCCAGCATTTT	CASSLDLDGPQHF
.	TRBV4-2	16	TRBJ2-7	many	TGTGCCAGCAGCCAAGATCCAGAAGCAGACTCCTACGAGCAGTACTTC	CASSQDPEADSYEQYF
.	TRBV9	13	TRBJ2-7	.	TGTGCCAGCAGCGTAGGGGGGGCAGGGCAGCAGTACTTC	CASSVGGAGQQYF
.	TRBV12-3/TRBV12-4	13	TRBJ1-1	many	TGCGCCAGCAGCTTGGCAGGGGCCACTGAAGCTTTCTTT	CASSLAGATEAFF
.	TRBV2	13	TRBJ2-5	many	TGTGCCAGCAGCGCCCGAGTGGACGAGACCCAGTACTTC	CASSARVDETQYF
TRBD2	TRBV9	15	TRBJ2-5	.	TGTGCCAGCAGCGGGGGACTAGCGGGGTCAGAGACCCAGTACTTC	CASSGGLAGSETQYF
.	TRBV9	16	TRBJ2-6	many	TGTGCCAGCAGCGTAGGACCCTCCAAGGGGGCCAACGTCCTGACTTTC	CASSVGPSKGANVLTF
.	TRBV7-9	12	TRBJ1-6	.	TGTGCCAGCAGCTTAAAACTAGCACCCCTCCACTTT	CASSLKLAPLHF
.	TRBV11-2	13	TRBJ1-1	.	TGTGCCAGCAGCATAATTAAAGTCGGTGAAGCTTTCTTT	CASSIIKVGEAFF
.	TRBV6-2/TRBV6-3	13	TRBJ2-5	.	TGTGCCAGCAGCTACGGGGGCCCAGAGACCCAGTGCTTC	CASSYGGPETQCF
.	TRBV7-9	13	TRBJ2-2	many	TGTGCCAGCAGCTTAGAACTGGCCGGGGAGCTGTTTTTT	CASSLELAGELFF
.	TRBV7-9	14	TRBJ2-7	few	TGTGCCAGCAGCTCCGGACGTCTGACTGGCGAGCAGTACTTC	CASSSGRLTGEQYF
.	TRBV2	12	TRBJ2-7	many	TGTGCCAGCAGTGAACGGCCTTACGAGCAGTACTTC	CASSERPYEQYF
TRBD1	TRBV25-1	14	TRBJ1-6	many	TGTGCCAGCGCAAGGGACAGTTATAATTCACCCCTCCACTTT	CASARDSYNSPLHF
TRBD1	TRBV15	16	TRBJ2-7	once	TGTGCCACCAGCAGAATAAACCGGGACAGGATCTACGAGCAGTACTTC	CATSRINRDRIYEQYF
.	TRBV7-6	13	TRBJ1-1	many	TGTGCCAGCAGCTCCGACAGGAACACTGAAGCTTTCTTT	CASSSDRNTEAFF
.	TRBV10-3	16	TRBJ1-5	.	TGTGCCAGCAGTTACATCAAGCAGGAGCCTATGCAGCCCCAGCATTTT	CASSYIKQEPMQPQHF
.	TRBV20-1	15	TRBJ1-3	few	TGCAGTGCTAGAGATCTTTGGGGCCCTGGAAACACCATATATTTT	CSARDLWGPGNTIYF